This T cell receptor beta chain comes out of a study of cytomegalovirus exposure and HLA in healthy donors (dated by TCRdb to 2015 to 2018). In terms of the full investigation: In an earlier analysis of under 750 of the donors, approximately 260 Gb of sequence data and 95 million to 130 million unique TCR beta sequences from roughly 180 million T cells were reported. To decide whether each TCR beta V gene segment behaved as functional or pseudogenic, an earlier analysis of some 580 of the donors relied on high-throughput TCR beta sequencing. Typing coverage varied by locus: 629-630 donors for A, B, C, DRB1 and DQB1; about 520 for DQA1; 606 for DPA1; more than 450 for DPB1. A later genetic analysis took genome-wide SNP genotypes for about three fifths of the 666 donors and used that subset as a discovery cohort. Donor age, sex, ethnicity and CMV serostatus were collected together with the repertoire data. Rather than using new phenotypic data, the later analysis identified candidate immune exposures from TCR beta sequences and from how often those sequences occurred across donors. On average, about 240,000 unique TCR beta nucleotide sequences were sequenced per donor among fewer than 500 genotyped donors of the cohort, with around 19% of those sequences being non-productive. To predict cytomegalovirus infection status, the study combined high-throughput TCR immunosequencing, statistical association of individual TCRs with disease status, and machine learning. Roughly five DR-DQ haplotypes were handled as single units for association and clustering because linkage in the cohort was strong. HLA typing covered class I and class II loci at four-digit resolution. In addition to the first cohort of approximately 650 subjects, a separate validation cohort of 120 different subjects was used. The genetic ancestry cluster associated with self-reported Caucasian donors included around 76% of the roughly 360 genotyped donors. The aim of the study was to test whether cataloging public T cell receptors could identify signatures of past pathogen exposure. To study patterns of TCR occurrence, a later analysis re-analyzed previously published TCR beta repertoires from 500 to 850 donors and added high-resolution HLA genotyping. The study used immunosequencing to profile the T cell repertoires of several hundred subjects and linked those repertoires to cytomegalovirus serostatus. An early release that covered fewer than 750 HLA-typed donors contained 250 to 350 gigabases of sequencing data and 75 million to 100 million unique TCR sequences. All discovery cohort repertoires had been generated using a single sequencing platform. Overall results and qualifications from the work: Because counts were too low, more than 15 rarely observed V segments, including chromosome 9 orphons, were left out of the earlier analysis of 587 of the donors. In vitro tests confirmed that a few of the cytomegalovirus-associated TCR beta chains recognize cytomegalovirus antigens. A later analysis found that TCR association rates varied across HLA loci, with DRB1 alleles showing the most associated TCRs and HLA-C alleles the fewest. A further reported finding was that TCR beta sequences accurately predicted the HLA-A and HLA-B alleles for most subjects in the first cohort. When HLA alleles, especially DR and DQ, strongly co-occurred, attributing TCR associations to individual alleles was difficult. Roughly uniform sequencing depth across donors was assumed in presence/absence analyses, although this assumption may not hold. A later analysis associated 15,000 or so TCR beta sequences with specific HLA alleles at a false discovery rate of 0.05. Correlated functional status among segregating V segments might be attributable to linkage disequilibrium, but an unknown experimental factor could not be ruled out. The sequencing pipeline was judged likely to have produced a cluster of highly shared sequence variants as a technical artifact. In an earlier analysis of 587 of the donors, most TCR beta V segments appeared in productive rearrangements about 87% or about 30% of the time, broadly matching IMGT annotations. While some public TCRs were present in many individuals, most TCR sequences turned up only very rarely across donors. It was suggested by the authors that the approach could potentially be generalized to other disease states and immunological phenotypes. An association between a missense DCLRE1C variant and V-gene and J-gene trimming of TCR beta chains was found in a later genetic analysis and replicated in an independent cohort. In this cohort, only TCR beta chains were sequenced, and detectable features were limited by the absence of alpha or paired-chain data. Cytomegalovirus status was reported to be diagnosed by the classifier with high specificity and sensitivity in both the original and validation cohorts. In a later analysis, HLA-associated TCR beta chains showed more clonal expansion and lower generation probabilities than non-associated chains that were equally common. A later genetic analysis reported fewer N-insertions in productive TCRs among donors in an Asian-associated ancestry cluster than the roughly 670-donor mean. For the cohort, immune exposure information was limited to CMV serostatus. According to a later analysis, parvovirus B19, influenza, CMV and Epstein-Barr virus appeared linked to several top co-occurrence clusters. HLA typing was unavailable for some donors at each locus, so association tests used only the typed subset. According to a later analysis, most CMV-associated TCR beta chains appeared to be HLA-restricted, and the HLA associations seemed to be driven largely by CMV exposure. A total of 164 TCR beta chains were listed by the study as associated with cytomegalovirus.

Worth noting for this clone: Its antigen specificity is not known.

The cohort comprised some 680 healthy bone marrow donors. Cohort members were all nominally healthy when sampled, although unrecorded immune exposures were likely present. The donor tested CMV seronegative and was one of the 352 seronegative cohort members. A peripheral blood sample was provided by each donor, and peripheral blood mononuclear cells were used for TCR beta sequencing. Genomic DNA extraction from the blood cell samples was performed with the Qiagen DNeasy Blood Extraction Kit. Receptor libraries were prepared by the immunoSEQ multiplex PCR assay. For the multiplex PCR, a mixture combining 60 forward primers for TCR Vbeta segments and 13 reverse primers for TCR Jbeta segments was used. The CDR3 region of rearranged TCR beta genes was amplified from genomic DNA by a multiplex PCR assay. The Illumina HiSeq System was used to sequence the amplified TCR beta libraries as 87-base-pair reads. From the authors' description of their analysis: Across the roughly 640 repertoires, a later analysis counted roughly 77 million unique TCR beta chains, approximately 12 million of which were shared by at least two donors. A nearest-neighbor algorithm error-corrected the raw reads and collapsed the reads into unique sequences, merging closely related sequences to remove PCR and sequencing errors. V, D and J gene segments were assigned by aligning CDR3 sequences to IMGT reference sequences. For a sequence to be retained, a match of at least six nucleotides was required to both a V gene segment and a J gene segment. Rearrangements were called productive when the CDR3 lacked stop codons and stayed in frame with V and J; all others were non-productive. Following IMGT convention, CDR3 was defined as the stretch from the second conserved V-encoded cysteine up to the conserved J-encoded phenylalanine. The earlier analysis of about 500 of the donors excluded sequences that lacked an unambiguous match to a single V gene segment. An earlier analysis of a few hundred of the donors called V segments functional above 56.7% productive rearrangements and segregating when the between-donor standard deviation exceeded 5%. A statistical classification framework was built to diagnose cytomegalovirus status from the catalog of TCR beta chain sequences. V and J gene assignment, in a later analysis, came from comparing TCR nucleotide sequences with IMGT/GENE-DB human TR gene sequences. In a later analysis, CDR3 sequences and most-parsimonious VDJ recombination scenarios were assigned using the TCRdist pipeline. In a later analysis, every TCR beta chain was defined by the combination of its CDR3 amino acid sequence and its V-gene family, and reads without a unique V-gene family were dropped. As a way to deal with suspected cross-contamination and a sequencing artifact, a later analysis dropped approximately 570 nucleotide sequences that were highly shared and had low generation probability. In a later analysis, a clonal expansion index for each public chain was calculated from normalized within-repertoire ranks of inferred template counts. Generation probabilities in a later analysis came from a VDJ recombination model fitted to out-of-frame rearrangements, and those results were checked against IGoR. In a later analysis, TCR-TCR, TCR-HLA and TCR-CMV co-occurrence was scored with hypergeometric tests, and a repertoire-size bias correction was applied to TCR pairs. In a later analysis, false discovery rates were estimated by permuting HLA or CMV assignments 20 times. In a later analysis, co-occurring TCRs were grouped using DBSCAN, with TCRdist sequence similarity added in when clustering inside HLA-allele-positive subsets. Repertoires with fewer than 30,000 or more than 120,000 public chains were left out of co-occurrence clustering, as were a few repertoires with anomalous nucleotide sharing. TCRdb obtained this table from immuneACCESS and retained in-frame rearrangements with V and J assigned. These tables miss some clones; where compared with another copy, unresolved V genes account for less than half of the shortfall, and the remainder is unexplained. For V, J and clone size, that table is used; D and trimming come from the DNA. This sample's listing comprises roughly 120,000 clones. 2.5% to 3% of the sample is taken by the ten largest.

The sequenced material came from PBMCs. This TCR came from a man aged 25 to 40 in good health and CMV-seronegative.

The CDR3 protein sequence reads: CAIRGADEQYF. The base sequence is TGTGCCATCAGGGGGGCAGACGAGCAGTACTTC. The sequence joins TRBV10-3 to TRBJ2-7; possibly the D gene is TRBD1, per 6 matching bases. From the cysteine up to the phenylalanine, the CDR3 has a length of 11 residues. This entry keeps only the CDR3 DNA: 33 bases, framed from base 1. Sequences ENHRY (CDR1) and SYGVKD (CDR2) are obtained from the germline V gene. Between the V and J ends, shortened by 6 bases and 5 bases respectively, the junction contains 8 bases.